This is a list of T cell receptor beta chains from one sample in a study of control samples from healthy donors and cancer patients. Assay: immunoSEQ multiplex PCR; the TCRdb copy retains only in-frame clones and omits some. This sample has about 180,000 clones, with 85% to 95% found just once. Material for sequencing was blood. These receptors were obtained from a young woman in good health. CDR3s include the opening cysteine and the closing phenylalanine or tryptophan. D genes are given only for firm matches. Clone size is shown for a subset of rows, as once, few, many or a class of expanded clone.

J gene: TRBJ1-3
D gene: TRBD1
V gene: TRBV15
clone size: .
CDR3 protein: CVKDINRDRHSGNTIYF
CDR3 DNA: TGTGTCAAGGATATCAACCGGGACAGACACTCTGGAAACACCATATATTTT

J gene: TRBJ1-1
D gene: TRBD1
V gene: TRBV7-2
clone size: .
CDR3 protein: CASSFDRGRGTEAFF
CDR3 DNA: TGTGCCAGCAGCTTCGACAGGGGGCGAGGCACTGAAGCTTTCTTT

J gene: TRBJ1-1
D gene: .
V gene: TRBV19
clone size: .
CDR3 protein: CASSPTRVGGEAFF
CDR3 DNA: TGTGCCAGTAGTCCGACACGGGTCGGAGGGGAAGCTTTCTTT

J gene: TRBJ1-2
D gene: TRBD1
V gene: TRBV25-1
clone size: .
CDR3 protein: CASSEVTGGIYGYTF
CDR3 DNA: TGTGCCAGCAGTGAAGTGACAGGGGGGATTTATGGCTACACCTTC

J gene: TRBJ1-5
D gene: .
V gene: TRBV5-6
clone size: .
CDR3 protein: CASSLRGQPQHF
CDR3 DNA: TGTGCCAGCAGCTTAAGAGGACAGCCCCAGCATTTT

J gene: TRBJ2-5
D gene: .
V gene: TRBV3-1/TRBV3-2
clone size: once
CDR3 protein: CASSPRGSQETQYF
CDR3 DNA: TGTGCCAGTAGCCCTAGGGGTAGCCAAGAGACCCAGTACTTC

J gene: TRBJ1-1
D gene: .
V gene: TRBV11-3
clone size: .
CDR3 protein: CASSLLLGTWAFF
CDR3 DNA: TGTGCCAGCAGCTTGTTGCTGGGAACTTGGGCTTTCTTT

J gene: TRBJ1-2
D gene: .
V gene: TRBV10-3
clone size: .
CDR3 protein: CAISEGLFYGYTF
CDR3 DNA: TGTGCCATCAGTGAGGGGCTTTTCTATGGCTACACCTTC

J gene: TRBJ1-4
D gene: .
V gene: TRBV14
clone size: .
CDR3 protein: CASSQVQGDSLNEKLFF
CDR3 DNA: TGTGCCAGCAGCCAAGTTCAGGGAGACAGCCTTAATGAAAAACTGTTTTTT

J gene: TRBJ2-7
D gene: TRBD2
V gene: TRBV6-5
clone size: once
CDR3 protein: CASSRDPGGDEQYF
CDR3 DNA: TGTGCCAGCAGTCGGGACCCGGGAGGGGACGAGCAGTACTTC

J gene: TRBJ1-6
D gene: TRBD1
V gene: TRBV27
clone size: .
CDR3 protein: CASRPRGTANSPLHF
CDR3 DNA: TGTGCCAGCAGACCCCGGGGGACAGCTAATTCACCCCTCCACTTT

J gene: TRBJ1-2
D gene: .
V gene: TRBV28
clone size: .
CDR3 protein: CASRMRGYGYTF
CDR3 DNA: TGTGCCAGCAGGATGAGGGGCTATGGCTACACCTTC

J gene: TRBJ2-1
D gene: TRBD2
V gene: TRBV28
clone size: .
CDR3 protein: CASSLPTSGEQFF
CDR3 DNA: TGTGCCAGCAGTTTACCCACTAGCGGTGAGCAGTTCTTC

J gene: TRBJ1-2
D gene: .
V gene: TRBV29-1
clone size: .
CDR3 protein: CSGGSAGFGYTF
CDR3 DNA: TGCAGCGGGGGGAGCGCAGGGTTTGGCTACACCTTC

J gene: TRBJ1-5
D gene: TRBD1
V gene: TRBV10-3
clone size: .
CDR3 protein: CAISPTGGDQPQHF
CDR3 DNA: TGTGCCATCAGTCCGACAGGGGGCGATCAGCCCCAGCATTTT

J gene: TRBJ2-2
D gene: TRBD1
V gene: TRBV6-6
clone size: .
CDR3 protein: CASSLRDRVGAGELFF
CDR3 DNA: TGTGCCAGCAGCCTCCGGGACAGGGTTGGTGCCGGGGAGCTGTTTTTT

J gene: TRBJ1-1
D gene: .
V gene: TRBV28
clone size: .
CDR3 protein: CASSWGGSRGDTEAFF
CDR3 DNA: TGTGCCAGCAGTTGGGGGGGATCCAGAGGGGACACTGAAGCTTTCTTT

J gene: TRBJ1-5
D gene: .
V gene: TRBV3-1/TRBV3-2
clone size: .
CDR3 protein: CASSQDPVPQGATPQHF
CDR3 DNA: TGTGCCAGCAGCCAAGATCCCGTACCACAGGGAGCTACGCCCCAGCATTTT

J gene: TRBJ2-7
D gene: TRBD2
V gene: TRBV3-1/TRBV3-2
clone size: .
CDR3 protein: CAAGLYSYEQYF
CDR3 DNA: TGTGCCGCGGGACTATACTCCTACGAGCAGTACTTC

J gene: TRBJ1-5
D gene: TRBD1
V gene: TRBV7-2
clone size: .
CDR3 protein: CASSLVTGDNQPQHF
CDR3 DNA: TGTGCCAGCAGCTTAGTAACAGGGGACAATCAGCCCCAGCATTTT

J gene: TRBJ2-7
D gene: TRBD2
V gene: TRBV9
clone size: .
CDR3 protein: CASSSGTSGYEQYF
CDR3 DNA: TGTGCCAGCAGCTCCGGGACTAGCGGGTACGAGCAGTACTTC

J gene: TRBJ1-5
D gene: .
V gene: TRBV6-2/TRBV6-3
clone size: .
CDR3 protein: CASSYSTGGSLWNQPQHF
CDR3 DNA: TGTGCCAGCAGTTACTCGACGGGGGGGAGTTTGTGGAATCAGCCCCAGCATTTT

J gene: TRBJ2-7
D gene: TRBD1
V gene: TRBV4-1
clone size: .
CDR3 protein: CASSHPKGGQAFSYEQYF
CDR3 DNA: TGCGCCAGCAGCCACCCGAAAGGGGGACAGGCCTTCTCCTACGAGCAGTACTTC

J gene: TRBJ2-3
D gene: .
V gene: TRBV2
clone size: .
CDR3 protein: CASSAPTTVPSTDTQYF
CDR3 DNA: TGTGCCAGCAGTGCCCCGACCACAGTGCCTAGCACAGATACGCAGTATTTT

J gene: TRBJ1-5
D gene: .
V gene: TRBV25-1
clone size: .
CDR3 protein: CASSRGISNQPQHF
CDR3 DNA: TGTGCCAGCAGTAGGGGTATCAGCAATCAGCCCCAGCATTTT

J gene: TRBJ2-1
D gene: TRBD1
V gene: TRBV5-1
clone size: .
CDR3 protein: CASSSRTGIGNEQFF
CDR3 DNA: TGCGCCAGCAGCTCGCGGACAGGTATCGGCAATGAGCAGTTCTTC

J gene: TRBJ1-3
D gene: .
V gene: TRBV7-2
clone size: .
CDR3 protein: CASSLQPISGNTIYF
CDR3 DNA: TGTGCCAGCAGTTTACAGCCTATCTCTGGAAACACCATATATTTT

J gene: TRBJ2-3
D gene: TRBD2
V gene: TRBV7-6
clone size: .
CDR3 protein: CASSLTAGGGADTQYF
CDR3 DNA: TGTGCCAGCAGCTTAACGGCGGGGGGCGGGGCAGATACGCAGTATTTT

J gene: TRBJ2-7
D gene: TRBD2
V gene: TRBV19
clone size: .
CDR3 protein: CASRVSLAGVPGEQYF
CDR3 DNA: TGTGCCAGTAGAGTCTCCCTAGCGGGAGTCCCTGGCGAGCAGTACTTC

J gene: TRBJ1-5
D gene: .
V gene: TRBV28
clone size: .
CDR3 protein: CASSLWEQPQHF
CDR3 DNA: TGTGCCAGCAGTTTGTGGGAGCAGCCCCAGCATTTT

J gene: TRBJ1-2
D gene: .
V gene: TRBV5-4
clone size: .
CDR3 protein: CASSFGQGPQANYGYTF
CDR3 DNA: TGTGCCAGCAGCTTTGGGCAGGGGCCCCAAGCTAACTATGGCTACACCTTC

J gene: TRBJ2-1
D gene: .
V gene: TRBV7-2
clone size: .
CDR3 protein: CASSLAGSNEQFF
CDR3 DNA: TGTGCCAGCAGCTTAGCAGGGTCCAATGAGCAGTTCTTC

J gene: TRBJ1-3
D gene: .
V gene: TRBV7-3
clone size: once
CDR3 protein: CASSLIVEGPIYF
CDR3 DNA: TGTGCCAGCAGCTTAATTGTCGAGGGGCCCATATATTTT

J gene: TRBJ2-5
D gene: TRBD2
V gene: TRBV10-3
clone size: .
CDR3 protein: CAIREGLAGETQYF
CDR3 DNA: TGTGCCATCAGGGAAGGACTAGCGGGAGAGACCCAGTACTTC

J gene: TRBJ1-3
D gene: TRBD1
V gene: TRBV7-9
clone size: .
CDR3 protein: CASSLGTAPGNTIYF
CDR3 DNA: TGTGCCAGCAGCTTGGGGACAGCTCCTGGAAACACCATATATTTT

J gene: TRBJ2-3
D gene: TRBD2
V gene: TRBV9
clone size: .
CDR3 protein: CASSPFLAGGPGDTQYF
CDR3 DNA: TGTGCCAGCAGCCCGTTCCTAGCGGGAGGGCCTGGAGATACGCAGTATTTT

J gene: TRBJ1-1
D gene: .
V gene: TRBV3-1/TRBV3-2
clone size: .
CDR3 protein: CASSQEGGGLCRKKGTEAFF
CDR3 DNA: TGTGCCAGCAGCCAAGAAGGGGGGGGGTTATGCCGAAAAAAAGGGACTGAAGCTTTCTTT

J gene: TRBJ1-1
D gene: .
V gene: TRBV9
clone size: once
CDR3 protein: CASSASHRVTEAFF
CDR3 DNA: TGTGCCAGCAGCGCCAGTCACAGGGTCACTGAAGCTTTCTTT

J gene: TRBJ2-1
D gene: .
V gene: TRBV12-5
clone size: .
CDR3 protein: CASGLGRIHEQFF
CDR3 DNA: TGTGCTAGTGGTTTGGGCCGAATTCATGAGCAGTTCTTC

J gene: TRBJ2-7
D gene: .
V gene: TRBV7-2
clone size: .
CDR3 protein: CASSSQPRGYEQYF
CDR3 DNA: TGTGCCAGCAGCTCCCAGCCCAGGGGTTACGAGCAGTACTTC

J gene: TRBJ2-7
D gene: .
V gene: TRBV9
clone size: .
CDR3 protein: CASSVAPLASSYEQYF
CDR3 DNA: TGTGCCAGCAGCGTAGCTCCCCTGGCCAGCTCCTACGAGCAGTACTTC

J gene: TRBJ1-1
D gene: .
V gene: TRBV12-5
clone size: once
CDR3 protein: CASSHKGGGGTEAFF
CDR3 DNA: TGTGCTAGTTCCCATAAAGGAGGGGGGGGGACTGAAGCTTTCTTT

J gene: TRBJ1-5
D gene: TRBD1
V gene: TRBV11-2
clone size: .
CDR3 protein: CASSLGDSDNQPQHF
CDR3 DNA: TGTGCCAGCAGCTTAGGGGACAGTGACAATCAGCCCCAGCATTTT

J gene: TRBJ1-2
D gene: .
V gene: TRBV5-1
clone size: .
CDR3 protein: CASGASRGYTF
CDR3 DNA: TGCGCCAGCGGGGCCTCTCGGGGCTACACCTTC

J gene: TRBJ2-1
D gene: .
V gene: TRBV11-3
clone size: .
CDR3 protein: CASSFGTGQYNEQFF
CDR3 DNA: TGTGCCAGCAGCTTTGGAACGGGACAATACAATGAGCAGTTCTTC

J gene: TRBJ1-1
D gene: .
V gene: TRBV18
clone size: .
CDR3 protein: CASSPVGDNTEAFF
CDR3 DNA: TGTGCCAGCTCACCCGTGGGGGATAACACTGAAGCTTTCTTT

J gene: TRBJ2-7
D gene: .
V gene: TRBV6-2/TRBV6-3
clone size: .
CDR3 protein: CASSYAPGRIFAEQYF
CDR3 DNA: TGTGCCAGCAGTTATGCCCCGGGCAGGATCTTTGCCGAGCAGTACTTC

J gene: TRBJ1-1
D gene: .
V gene: TRBV6-1
clone size: .
CDR3 protein: CASSERPRNTEAFF
CDR3 DNA: TGTGCCAGCAGTGAAAGACCGCGGAACACTGAAGCTTTCTTT

J gene: TRBJ2-7
D gene: TRBD1
V gene: TRBV5-1
clone size: .
CDR3 protein: CASSLAPPGGGTYEQYF
CDR3 DNA: TGCGCCAGCAGCTTGGCACCACCAGGGGGTGGCACCTACGAGCAGTACTTC

J gene: TRBJ2-6
D gene: .
V gene: TRBV27
clone size: .
CDR3 protein: CASSYYRVSGANVLTF
CDR3 DNA: TGTGCCAGCAGTTACTACAGGGTCTCTGGGGCCAACGTCCTGACTTTC

J gene: TRBJ2-2
D gene: .
V gene: TRBV11-3
clone size: .
CDR3 protein: CASSSRHGENTGELFF
CDR3 DNA: TGTGCCAGCAGCTCAAGACATGGAGAGAACACCGGGGAGCTGTTTTTT

J gene: TRBJ2-1
D gene: .
V gene: TRBV4-2
clone size: .
CDR3 protein: CASSQDLGGAYNEQFF
CDR3 DNA: TGTGCCAGCAGCCAAGATTTGGGCGGGGCCTACAATGAGCAGTTCTTC